These T cell receptor beta chains were read from a single sample in a study of blood T cell repertoires in COVID-19. Produced via immunoSEQ multiplex PCR; TCRdb's table is partial and in-frame only. The repertoire holds about 200,000 clones, with 70% to 90% as singletons. What was sequenced was peripheral blood. These receptor sequences come from a man in his 60s with active or convalescent COVID-19. Both conserved end residues are part of each CDR3. A D gene is named only where the DNA matches it firmly. Rows may omit the clone size; those that give it use once, few, many or a size class.

j_call clone_size d_call v_call cdr3_aa cdr3_nt
TRBJ1-6 . . TRBV7-2 CASSPQTQNNSPLHF TGTGCCAGCAGCCCCCAGACACAAAATAATTCACCCCTCCACTTT
TRBJ1-4 once TRBD1 TRBV19 CASKRSGTGNEKLFF TGTGCCAGTAAACGATCCGGGACAGGGAATGAAAAACTGTTTTTT
TRBJ2-1 once TRBD2 TRBV15 CATSRDRLAGLYNEQFF TGTGCCACCAGCAGAGATCGTTTAGCGGGCCTATACAATGAGCAGTTCTTC
TRBJ1-2 . . TRBV25-1 CASSGEGFGGYTF TGTGCCAGCAGTGGGGAGGGGTTCGGTGGCTACACCTTC
TRBJ1-3 . . TRBV6-5 CASRANGDTIYF TGTGCCAGCAGGGCGAACGGGGACACCATATATTTT
TRBJ1-6 . . TRBV4-2 CASSQTGSSYNSPLHF TGTGCCAGCAGCCAGACGGGGAGCTCCTATAATTCACCCCTCCACTTT
TRBJ2-3 . . TRBV5-1 CASSRTPSTDTQYF TGCGCCAGCAGCAGAACTCCTAGCACAGATACGCAGTATTTT
TRBJ1-3 . TRBD1 TRBV3-1/TRBV3-2 CASSPRDRGGNTIYF TGTGCCAGCAGTCCTCGGGACAGGGGAGGAAACACCATATATTTT
TRBJ2-2 . . TRBV10-3 CAIQGTELFF TGTGCCATCCAGGGGACGGAGCTGTTTTTT
TRBJ1-1 . . TRBV29-1 CSVEDQGRTEAFF TGCAGCGTTGAAGATCAGGGGCGCACTGAAGCTTTCTTT
TRBJ1-2 once TRBD1 TRBV2 CASSATGGYGGYTF TGTGCCAGCAGTGCGACAGGGGGCTACGGTGGCTACACCTTC
TRBJ1-4 . . TRBV6-5 CASSRKGGTNEKLFF TGTGCCAGCAGTCGTAAAGGGGGTACCAATGAAAAACTGTTTTTT
TRBJ2-1 . TRBD1 TRBV30 CAWGDSYNEQFF TGTGCCTGGGGGGACAGTTACAATGAGCAGTTCTTC
TRBJ1-4 . . TRBV5-1 CASSLGLDEKLFF TGCGCCAGCAGCCTGGGACTCGACGAAAAACTGTTTTTT
TRBJ1-2 . . TRBV9 CASSVRPLGGADGYTF TGTGCCAGCAGCGTAAGGCCCCTTGGGGGGGCGGATGGCTACACCTTC
TRBJ1-5 once TRBD1 TRBV10-2 CASSEGQGYDQPQHF TGCGCCAGCAGTGAGGGACAGGGATATGATCAGCCCCAGCATTTT
TRBJ2-3 . TRBD2 TRBV3-1/TRBV3-2 CASSPPGLAADTQYF TGTGCCAGCAGCCCCCCGGGACTAGCGGCAGATACGCAGTATTTT
TRBJ1-2 . . TRBV4-1 CASSQEGRGGNGYTF TGCGCCAGCAGCCAAGAGGGCAGGGGAGGGAATGGCTACACCTTC
TRBJ2-5 . . TRBV30 CAWSVGGATQYF TGTGCCTGGAGTGTGGGTGGGGCGACCCAGTACTTC
TRBJ2-7 . TRBD1 TRBV12-3/TRBV12-4 CASSRGTAYEQYF TGTGCCAGCAGCCGAGGGACAGCCTACGAGCAGTACTTC
TRBJ2-7 . TRBD1 TRBV2 CASRTTGSYEQYF TGTGCCAGCAGAACGACAGGGTCCTACGAGCAGTACTTC
TRBJ2-3 . TRBD2 TRBV18 CASSPSGGAGDTQYF TGTGCCAGCTCACCGTCCGGGGGGGCTGGAGATACGCAGTATTTT
TRBJ1-6 . . TRBV4-1 CASSQEPDGTPLHF TGCGCCAGCAGCCAAGAGCCTGACGGGACACCCCTCCACTTT
TRBJ2-4 . TRBD2 TRBV12-5 CASGSLAGGAKNIQYF TGTGCTAGTGGTTCCTTGGCGGGGGGGGCCAAAAACATTCAGTACTTC
TRBJ2-5 . . TRBV5-1 CASGGQTETQYF TGCGCCAGCGGCGGACAGACAGAGACCCAGTACTTC
TRBJ1-2 . . TRBV6-5 CASRLGRYGYTF TGTGCCAGCAGGTTGGGGCGGTATGGCTACACCTTC
TRBJ2-1 . TRBD2 TRBV19 CASRPLAGRYNEQFF TGTGCCAGTAGGCCCCTAGCGGGGAGGTACAATGAGCAGTTCTTC
TRBJ1-5 . TRBD1 TRBV4-2 CASSQRGQGGNQPQHF TGTGCCAGCAGCCAACGAGGACAGGGAGGCAATCAGCCCCAGCATTTT
TRBJ1-1 . TRBD1 TRBV10-3 CAIRVQGADEAFF TGTGCCATCAGAGTACAGGGGGCAGACGAAGCTTTCTTT
TRBJ1-5 . . TRBV6-5 CASSDGQTSNQPQHF TGTGCCAGCAGCGATGGACAGACTAGCAATCAGCCCCAGCATTTT
TRBJ1-1 . TRBD1 TRBV5-1 CASKKDRGGTEAFF TGCGCCAGCAAAAAGGACAGGGGGGGCACTGAAGCTTTCTTT
TRBJ2-3 . . TRBV11-3 CASSSTGYTQYF TGTGCCAGCAGCTCGACAGGATATACGCAGTATTTT
TRBJ2-3 . TRBD2 TRBV7-3 CASSSTSGLGTDTQYF TGTGCCAGCAGCTCTACGTCGGGACTAGGGACAGATACGCAGTATTTT
TRBJ1-1 . . TRBV24-1 CATSDQYTEAFF TGTGCCACCAGTGACCAATACACTGAAGCTTTCTTT
TRBJ2-7 once . TRBV6-1 CASSEGHPTYEQYF TGTGCCAGCAGTGAAGGACACCCAACCTACGAGCAGTACTTC
TRBJ2-7 few . TRBV2 CASLLQGSYEQYF TGTGCCAGCCTCCTACAGGGATCCTACGAGCAGTACTTC
TRBJ1-5 . . TRBV2 CASSGRAPENQPQHF TGTGCCAGCAGTGGCAGGGCCCCGGAAAATCAGCCCCAGCATTTT
TRBJ1-2 . TRBD1 TRBV18 CASFRDRGNYGYTF TGTGCCAGCTTCCGGGACAGGGGGAACTATGGCTACACCTTC
TRBJ2-3 . TRBD1 TRBV5-1 CAGMGQDYTDTQYF TGCGCCGGAATGGGACAGGACTACACAGATACGCAGTATTTT
TRBJ2-1 . . TRBV6-5 CASRGDSNSHNEQFF TGTGCCAGCCGCGGGGACTCAAATTCGCACAATGAGCAGTTCTTC